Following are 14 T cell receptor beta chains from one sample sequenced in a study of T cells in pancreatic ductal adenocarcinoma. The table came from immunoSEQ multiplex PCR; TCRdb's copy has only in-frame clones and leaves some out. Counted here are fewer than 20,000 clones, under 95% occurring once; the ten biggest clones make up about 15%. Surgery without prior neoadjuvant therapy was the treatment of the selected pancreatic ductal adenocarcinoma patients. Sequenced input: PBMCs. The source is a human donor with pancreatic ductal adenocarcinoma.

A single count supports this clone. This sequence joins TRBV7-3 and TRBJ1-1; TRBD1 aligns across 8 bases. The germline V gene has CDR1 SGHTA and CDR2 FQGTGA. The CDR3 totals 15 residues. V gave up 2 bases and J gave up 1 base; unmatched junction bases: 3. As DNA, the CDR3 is TGTGCCAGCAGCTTATCAGGGGGCGCGAACACTGAAGCTTTCTTT. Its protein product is CASSLSGGANTEAFF.

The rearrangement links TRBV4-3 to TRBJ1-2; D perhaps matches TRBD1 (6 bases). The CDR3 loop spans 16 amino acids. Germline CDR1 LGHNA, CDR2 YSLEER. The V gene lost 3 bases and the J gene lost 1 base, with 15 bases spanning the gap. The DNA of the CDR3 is TGCGCCAGCAGCCAGCACACGGGGGCGCATAACTATGGCTACACCTTC. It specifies CASSQHTGAHNYGYTF.

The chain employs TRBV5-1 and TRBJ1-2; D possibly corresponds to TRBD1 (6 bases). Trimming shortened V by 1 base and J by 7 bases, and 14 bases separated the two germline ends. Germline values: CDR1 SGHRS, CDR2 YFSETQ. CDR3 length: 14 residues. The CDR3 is CASSLNTGARGYTF. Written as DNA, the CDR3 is TGCGCCAGCAGCTTGAACACGGGGGCGCGTGGCTACACCTTC.

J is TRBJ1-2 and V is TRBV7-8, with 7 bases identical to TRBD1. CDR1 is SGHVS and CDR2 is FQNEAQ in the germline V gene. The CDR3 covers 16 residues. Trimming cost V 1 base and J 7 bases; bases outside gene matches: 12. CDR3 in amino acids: CASSLDEQGRKFGYTF. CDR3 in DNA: TGTGCCAGCAGCTTAGACGAACAGGGGAGGAAGTTTGGCTACACCTTC.

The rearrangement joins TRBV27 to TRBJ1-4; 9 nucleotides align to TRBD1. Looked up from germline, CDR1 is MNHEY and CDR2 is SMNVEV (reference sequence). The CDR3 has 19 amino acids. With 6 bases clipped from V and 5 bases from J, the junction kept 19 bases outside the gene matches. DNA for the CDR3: TGTGCCAGCAGACCGACCTTTTTCCGGGACAGGGATCGAAATGAAAAACTGTTTTTT. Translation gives CASRPTFFRDRDRNEKLFF.

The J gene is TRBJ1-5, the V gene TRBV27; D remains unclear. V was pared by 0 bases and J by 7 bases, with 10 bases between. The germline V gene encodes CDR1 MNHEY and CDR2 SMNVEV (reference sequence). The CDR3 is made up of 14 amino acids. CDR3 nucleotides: TGTGCCAGCAGTTTATCACAAGATCGACAGCCCCAGCATTTT. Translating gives CASSLSQDRQPQHF.

This CDR3 is CASSLQGRSGNTIYF. The CDR3 DNA sequence: TGTGCCAGCAGTCTACAGGGACGGAGTGGAAACACCATATATTTT. The chain links TRBV6-5 to TRBJ1-3, with D possibly TRBD1 on 6 matching bases. Per the germline V gene, CDR1 is MNHEY and CDR2 is SVGAGI. CDR3 length: 15 residues. With 5 bases removed from V and 3 bases from J, the gap between germline ends came to 14 bases.

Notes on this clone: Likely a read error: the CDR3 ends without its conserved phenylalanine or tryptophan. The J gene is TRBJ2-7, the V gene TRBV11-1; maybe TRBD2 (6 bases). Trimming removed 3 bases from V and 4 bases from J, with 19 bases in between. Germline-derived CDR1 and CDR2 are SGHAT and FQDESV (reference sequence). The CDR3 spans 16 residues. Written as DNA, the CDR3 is TGTGCCAGCAGCTTCCCCATAGGAGGGGCGGATTACGAGCAGTACCTC. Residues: CASSFPIGGADYEQYL.

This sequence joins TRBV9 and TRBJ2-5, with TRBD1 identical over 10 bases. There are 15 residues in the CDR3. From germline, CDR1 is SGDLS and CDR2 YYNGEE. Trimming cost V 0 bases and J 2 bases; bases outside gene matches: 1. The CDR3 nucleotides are TGTGCCAGCAGCGTAGTGGGACAGGGGCAAGAGACCCAGTACTTC. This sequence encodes CASSVVGQGQETQYF.

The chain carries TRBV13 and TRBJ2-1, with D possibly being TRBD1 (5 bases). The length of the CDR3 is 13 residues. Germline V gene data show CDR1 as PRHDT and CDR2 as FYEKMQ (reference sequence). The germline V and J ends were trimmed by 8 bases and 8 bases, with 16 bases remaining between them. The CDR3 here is CASRFAPRDEQFF. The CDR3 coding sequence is TGTGCCAGCCGTTTCGCACCCAGGGATGAGCAGTTCTTC.

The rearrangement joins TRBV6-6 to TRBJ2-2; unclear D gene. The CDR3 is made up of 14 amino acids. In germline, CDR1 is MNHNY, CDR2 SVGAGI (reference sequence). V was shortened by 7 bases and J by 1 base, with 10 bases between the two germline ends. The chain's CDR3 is CASTLVVNTGELFF. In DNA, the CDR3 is TGTGCCAGCACTCTCGTTGTGAACACCGGGGAGCTGTTTTTT.

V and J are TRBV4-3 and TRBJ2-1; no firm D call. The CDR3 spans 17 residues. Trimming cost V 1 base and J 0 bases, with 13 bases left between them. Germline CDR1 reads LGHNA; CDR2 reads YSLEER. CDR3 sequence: CASSQAVEFSSYNEQFF. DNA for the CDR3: TGCGCCAGCAGCCAAGCGGTGGAGTTTAGCTCCTACAATGAGCAGTTCTTC.

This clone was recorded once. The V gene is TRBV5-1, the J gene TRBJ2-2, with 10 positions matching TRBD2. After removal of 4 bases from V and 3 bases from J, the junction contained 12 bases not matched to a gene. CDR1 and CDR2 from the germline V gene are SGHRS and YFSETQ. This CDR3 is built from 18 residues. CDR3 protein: CASSGEMSGGAYTGELFF. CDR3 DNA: TGCGCCAGCAGCGGGGAGATGAGCGGGGGGGCCTACACCGGGGAGCTGTTTTTT.

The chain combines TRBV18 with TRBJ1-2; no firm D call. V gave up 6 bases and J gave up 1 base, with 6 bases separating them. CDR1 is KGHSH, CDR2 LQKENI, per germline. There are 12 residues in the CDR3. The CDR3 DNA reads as TGTGCCAGCTCTCCGGATAACTATGGCTACACCTTC. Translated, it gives CASSPDNYGYTF.